The subject of this entry is one T cell receptor beta chain. Its specificity is not known. CDR1 is MNHEY and CDR2 is SMNVEV in the germline V gene (reference sequence). After removal of 6 bases from V and 8 bases from J, the junction contained 12 bases not matched to a gene. This CDR3 region has 15 residues. This entry comes from a study of blood T cells in healthy people across ages. Across the whole study: Capture by template switching was about one barcoded beta molecule per two T cells. Study conclusions and caveats: Donor CMV infection status was unknown, possibly confounding age-related changes in expanded clonotypes.

The donors, all healthy, were Caucasians living in Russia, aged roughly 6 to 95. Each donor supplied approximately 10 milliliters of peripheral blood. For the second PCR, which ran for 7 to 11 cycles, a sample-barcoded 5' primer and a J-beta primer mix were used. MiXCR, run by TCRdb on the 5' RACE reads, gives a single entry per CDR3 protein. Seen here are about 1.4 million distinct CDR3 sequences, approximately 59% observed once, and the top ten hold about 6.3%. This chain joins TRBV27 and TRBJ2-1; 8 bases are shared with TRBD1. Sample: blood. The sequence came from a man aged 18-30 years in good health. The chain's CDR3 is CASRFSTPGGHEQFF. In DNA, the CDR3 is TGTGCCAGCAGATTTTCTACACCAGGGGGCCATGAGCAGTTCTTC.